This TCR beta chain is from a study of neurological immune-mediated disorders. Findings and caveats of the study: HTLV-1-associated myelopathy had the most TCR clonal expansion, whereas multiple sclerosis had the least (lower than in healthy controls). The absence of shared CDR3 amino acid sequences among expanded clones across subjects suggests private repertoires in all groups.

Points on this clonotype: Its specificity is unknown. One end of the junction varies from germline; a read error may be responsible.

TCRdb reprocessed the 5' RACE reads with MiXCR, giving one entry per CDR3 protein. The top ten hold around 4.6% of the sample, which has 55,000 to 80,000 distinct CDR3 sequences, roughly 15% seen once. CDR3 length: 13 residues. Germline assignment: CDR1 DFQATT and CDR2 SNEGSKA (reference sequence). Specified time point: longitudinal time-point 1 (baseline). The source is a female donor with HTLV-1-associated myelopathy (HAM/TSP). The sample was PBMCs. The rearrangement joins TRBV20-1 to TRBJ2-4; TRBD1 aligns across 7 bases. The chain's CDR3 is CSAPGQVYDIHCF. The DNA for the CDR3 is TGCAGTGCTCCCGGACAGGTTTATGACATTCATTGCTTC.